This T cell receptor beta chain was sequenced in a study of T cell responses to AZD1222 COVID-19 vaccine. The study, taken as a whole, reports: Vaccine-associated CD4 TCRs ranged over spike, dominating at 160-218 and 743-854. Females outnumbered males among donors, who were mostly white British; clonal diversity was possibly underestimated. Only five or six people who got AZD1222 tested seropositive at baseline.

Samples with a second dose at about 4 or about 12 weeks were pooled together. Method: immunoSEQ multiplex PCR; TCRdb's copy keeps in-frame clones and lacks some. The table includes roughly 100,000 clones, approximately 90% detected once. Turning to this clone: Its specificity is unknown.

Per germline, CDR1 SGDLS and CDR2 YYNGEE. The CDR3 contains 15 residues. Trimming cost V 4 bases and J 4 bases; bases outside gene matches: 10. This clonotype was obtained from an adult who received the AZD1222 COVID-19 vaccine. The sequenced sample was peripheral blood, obtained 28 days after the second AZD1222 dose. V and J are TRBV9 and TRBJ2-5, with TRBD2 identical over 7 bases. The CDR3 here is CASSLEGGKGETQYF. The CDR3 DNA follows: TGTGCCAGCAGCTTAGAGGGAGGGAAGGGAGAGACCCAGTACTTC.